This T cell receptor (beta chain) came from a study of patients and donors after allogeneic stem cell transplantation. TCRdb itself ran the RT-PCR reads through MiXCR, one entry per CDR3 protein. The repertoire has some 92,000 distinct CDR3 sequences, approximately 49% of them found once; the top ten carry roughly 64%. The TCR comes from a human donor who was either an allogeneic HSCT recipient or a stem cell or donor lymphocyte infusion donor (not recorded which). It is not recorded whose cells these are; they may come from a transplant donor. Material for sequencing was blood, either unsorted or a sorted T cell fraction (not recorded which).

The CDR3 sequence: CASRRTPNLSGANVLTF. The DNA for the CDR3 is TGTGCCAGTAGAAGGACACCAAACCTCTCTGGGGCCAACGTCCTGACTTTC. V usage is TRBV19 and J usage is TRBJ2-6; TRBD1 is a possible D gene (5 bases). V lost 6 bases and J 0 bases, leaving 15 bases between the germline ends. CDR1 is LNHDA, CDR2 SQIVND, per germline (reference sequence). The CDR3 is 17 amino acids.